This T cell receptor beta chain was documented in a study of cytomegalovirus exposure and HLA in healthy donors. Findings and limits, study-wide: 164 TCR beta chains were listed as cytomegalovirus-associated.

The V gene end was trimmed by 3 bases and the J gene end by 4 bases; junction bases not matched to a gene: 7. CDR1 and CDR2 from the germline V gene are LNHDA and SQIVND (reference sequence). The length of the CDR3 is 15 residues. Regarding this clone: Its antigen is still unknown.

This PCR relied on a set of 60 Vbeta primers and 13 Jbeta primers. TCRdb's table, derived via immunoSEQ multiplex PCR, lists solely in-frame clones and lacks some. The data contain roughly 170,000 clones, less than 80% of them singletons. Material for sequencing was PBMCs. The J gene is TRBJ2-5, the V gene TRBV19, with 8 bases matching TRBD2. The clonotype was recovered from a female donor in good health and CMV-seronegative. The CDR3 DNA is TGTGCCAGTAGTATGGTCCTCCGGGGGGGAGAGACCCAGTACTTC. It yields the protein CASSMVLRGGETQYF. The entire variable domain, with the rest obtained from reference TRBV19 and TRBJ2-5, is as follows: DGGITQSPKYLFRKEGQNVTLSCEQNLNHDAMYWYRQDPGQGLRLIYYSQIVNDFQKGDIAEGYSVSREKKESFPLTVTSAQKNPTAFYLCASSMVLRGGETQYFGPGTRLLVL.